This TCR beta chain was documented in a study of T cells in tumors after PD-1 blockade. Study-level information: During anti-PD-1 treatment, some patients continued daily vismodegib 150 mg. Mean per blood sample: 113,528 templates (24,679-257,772), around 38,000 unique clonotypes. Findings and limits, study-wide: Peripheral recruitment is suggested, as some novel exhausted tumor clones were in pre-treatment blood.

Generated by immunoSEQ multiplex PCR, the TCRdb table keeps only in-frame clones and is missing some. The sample carries about 59,000 clones, about four fifths recorded once. Template: tumor biopsy or peripheral blood genomic DNA, about 616-6,004 ng per sample. On this clone itself: No antigen is known for it.

This CDR3 is built from 16 residues. Trimming left V 0 bases short and J 0 bases short, with 11 bases between. Germline CDR1 reads LNHDA; CDR2 reads SQIVND (reference sequence). The clonotype originates from a human donor with basal cell carcinoma. The sequencing here drew on PBMCs, taken before anti-PD-1 treatment. The genes are TRBV19 and TRBJ1-1; weak D call: TRBD1 (6 bases). The CDR3 bases are TGTGCCAGTAGTATAGATCATAACAGGGTGAACACTGAAGCTTTCTTT. It specifies CASSIDHNRVNTEAFF.